This TCR beta chain was documented in a study of molecular identifiers for immune sequencing clone quantification. The study's findings and limits: Sharing of a barcode by identical TCR molecules could cause highly expanded clone sizes to be underestimated.

Germline CDR1 and CDR2: LGHNA and YSLEER. After removal of 4 bases from V and 0 bases from J, the junction contained 7 bases not matched to a gene. The CDR3 is 19 amino acids. Each CDR3 protein gets one entry after TCRdb re-called the PCR reads with MiXCR. The sample carries about 35,000 distinct CDR3 sequences, around 20% recorded once. Only a few counts were recorded for this clonotype. The antigen remains unidentified. The chain is built from TRBV4-3 and TRBJ2-2, with 14 bases fitting TRBD2. This TCR derives from a human donor in good health. Some libraries in this study had Jurkat cell RNA spiked in. Sample: naive CD8+ T cells from blood, with Jurkat cell RNA spiked in. The subset: FACS-sorted CD8+CD4-CCR7+CD45RA+ naive T cells. The CDR3 bases are TGCGCCAGCAGCCCACTGGGACTAGCGGGAGACCCGAACACCGGGGAGCTGTTTTTT. Protein product: CASSPLGLAGDPNTGELFF.